The entry below describes one T cell receptor (beta chain). Antigen specificity is unknown. Antigen-specific CD4+ T cells expanded by the ViraFEST assay with viral peptide pools were then sequenced. When less than 12 days of culture had elapsed, CD4+ T cells were isolated. Documented for the person is a PCR-confirmed SARS-CoV-2 infection occurring between March and December 2020. TCRdb's copy holds only in-frame clones and misses some; the assay was immunoSEQ multiplex PCR. The profile shows around 30,000 clones, under 75% of them singletons. The data stem from a study of vaccination effects on CD4 cells after COVID-19. The source was CD4+ T cells from PBMCs cultured with SARS-CoV-2 spike peptides, collected before COVID-19 vaccination. The receptor's source is a human donor who had a prior SARS-CoV-2 infection.

The CDR3 loop reads CSASRPLSTDTQYF. CDR3 nucleotides: TGCAGTGCTAGTCGACCCCTTAGCACAGATACGCAGTATTTT. The chain couples TRBV20-1 to TRBJ2-3; D ambiguous. With 3 bases removed from V and 0 bases from J, the gap between germline ends came to 10 bases. The germline V gene has CDR1 DFQATT and CDR2 SNEGSKA (reference sequence). The CDR3 runs 14 residues.